This T cell receptor beta chain was found in a study of control samples from healthy donors and cancer patients. The assay was immunoSEQ multiplex PCR, and TCRdb's table has in-frame clones only and misses some. The sample has about 110,000 clones, approximately 82% seen once. The CDR3 is 15 residues long. The J segment lost 2 bases and the V segment lost 6 bases, leaving 7 bases of the junction unmatched. Germline CDR1 SNHLY, CDR2 FYNNEI. The sequence was obtained from a man aged 18 to 35 in good health. Sequenced input: blood. The V and J genes are TRBV2 and TRBJ2-3; 8 bases align to TRBD2. This chain's CDR3 is CASRTSGGSTDTQYF. CDR3 nucleotides: TGTGCCAGCAGAACGAGCGGGGGATCCACAGATACGCAGTATTTT.